One and the same sample provided the 18 T cell receptor beta chains below, sequenced in a study of T cells in women clearing cervical HPV infection. Sequencing used immunoSEQ multiplex PCR; TCRdb keeps in-frame clones, though not all of them. This repertoire includes tens of thousands of clones. Sequencing input: blood buffy coat. The receptors stem from a woman aged 18 to 69 with a cervical HPV16 infection that either progressed to CIN3+ or cleared (not recorded which).

As for this clone: Read data end 3 residues before the CDR3 end; the end is taken from the germline J gene. V gene TRBV5-1 combines with J gene TRBJ1-2; TRBD1 agrees at 7 bases. Germline CDR1 is SGHRS and CDR2 is YFSETQ. The CDR3 runs 15 residues. V shed 0 bases, J shed 6 bases, and the junction held 8 bases outside the gene matches. The CDR3 DNA, read in part, is TGCGCCAGCAGCTTGGAAGGGGGCTTCGGTGATGGC. This codes for CASSLEGGFGDG. The full CDR3 protein is CASSLEGGFGDGYTF.

Concerning this clone: Read data end 3 residues before the CDR3 end; the end is taken from the germline J gene. The gene calls are TRBV20-1 and TRBJ2-2, with 7 bases lining up with TRBD1. This CDR3 has 13 amino acids. The germline gives CDR1 DFQATT, CDR2 SNEGSKA (reference sequence). Partial CDR3 DNA: TGCAGTGCTAGTGACAGGGTTAATGAAAAG. Amino acids: CSASDRVNEK. The full CDR3 protein reads CSASDRVNEKLFF.

A word on this clone: Read coverage stops 3 residues before the CDR3 terminus; the germline J gene supplies the remainder. The V and J genes are TRBV7-2 and TRBJ2-7; 12 bases line up with TRBD2. The junction had 6 bases not matched to a gene; V was cut back by 6 bases and J by 3 bases. The CDR3 is made up of 15 amino acids. Looked up from germline, CDR1 is SGHTA and CDR2 is FQGNSA. The CDR3 here is CASSITSGRNYEQYF. CDR3 bases read: TGTGCCAGCAGTATCACTAGCGGGAGGAACTACGAG.

As to this clone: Mismatch with germline at one junction end may stem from a read error. The read terminates 3 residues before the CDR3 end, so the remaining end is supplied by the germline J gene. The V and J genes are TRBV10-3 and TRBJ1-1, with D perhaps TRBD1 (6 bases). Per the germline V gene, CDR1 is ENHRY and CDR2 is SYGVKD. The CDR3 contains 14 residues. Partial CDR3 DNA: TGTGCCATCAGTGAATCGACAGGATACACTGAC. The encoded protein is CAISESTGYTD. The entire CDR3 sequence reads CAISESTGYTDAFF.

To note about this clone: The read falls 3 residues short of the CDR3 end, and the missing part is taken from the germline J gene. This sequence joins TRBV20-1 and TRBJ2-3; 11 bases line up with TRBD2. Germline assignment: CDR1 DFQATT and CDR2 SNEGSKA (reference sequence). The CDR3 spans 15 residues. The CDR3 protein is CSASPVAGGRETQYF. Partial CDR3 DNA: TGCAGTGCTAGTCCGGTAGCGGGGGGGCGGGAGACG.

On this clone itself: The CDR3 extends 3 residues past the end of the read, so its final part is completed from the germline J gene. This chain uses TRBV15 with TRBJ2-3; D is possibly TRBD1 (6 bases). The CDR3 is 14 residues long. Germline V CDR1 and CDR2: LNHNV, YYDKDF (reference sequence). Deletions cut 8 bases from V and 6 bases from J, with 18 bases between. The CDR3 reads CATRAQGNRDTQYF. The DNA read from the CDR3 is TGTGCCACCCGGGCACAGGGAAATAGGGATACG.

Details on this clone: Read data end 3 residues before the CDR3 end; the end is taken from the germline J gene. V usage is TRBV20-1 and J usage is TRBJ2-2; possible D gene TRBD1, 5 bases. In germline, CDR1 is DFQATT, CDR2 SNEGSKA (reference sequence). The CDR3 consists of 14 residues. Between the trimmed V and J ends, which lost 8 bases and 8 bases, there was a span of 21 bases. CDR3 protein: CSSSRPNRPGELFF. The CDR3 DNA, read in part, is TGCAGTTCATCTCGGCCGAACAGGCCGGGGGAG.

With regard to this clone: The CDR3 end lies 3 residues beyond the end of the read and is filled in from the germline J gene. This sequence joins TRBV7-2 and TRBJ1-4, with 8 bases lining up with TRBD1. The CDR3 runs to 13 residues. V dropped 6 bases and J dropped 8; count of bases not matched to a gene: 5. Germline CDR1 and CDR2: SGHTA and FQGNSA. The sequenced part of the CDR3 DNA is TGTGCCAGCAGGCAGGGGGCGTGGGAAAAA. Its protein product is CASRQGAWEK. The full CDR3 protein is CASRQGAWEKLFF.

Points on this clone: The read finishes 3 residues shy of the CDR3 end, and the germline J gene is used to complete it. The chain has TRBV6-2 or TRBV6-3 and TRBJ1-6; possibly TRBD1 for D (6 bases). The CDR3 runs to 13 residues. Germline values: CDR1 MNHEY, CDR2 SVGEGT. Partial CDR3 DNA: TGTGCCAGCAGCCAGGACAGTCCGCCGGCC. This gives the protein CASSQDSPPA. The whole CDR3 region reads CASSQDSPPALHF.

CDR3 DNA (partial): TGTGCCAGCAGCTTAGAAGTCACAGGGTTAGGC. It codes for CASSLEVTGLG. The whole CDR3 sequence is CASSLEVTGLGYTF. The chain links TRBV7-2 to TRBJ1-2; D might be TRBD1 (6 bases). The CDR3 end lies 3 residues beyond the end of the read and is filled in from the germline J gene. CDR1 and CDR2 (germline): SGHTA, FQGNSA. This CDR3 is built from 14 residues.

Details on this clone: With the read ending 3 residues before the CDR3 end, the germline J gene is used to fill in that end. The rearrangement joins TRBV2 to TRBJ2-7; D is perhaps TRBD1 (6 bases). V was shortened by 5 bases and J by 4 bases, with 12 bases between the two germline ends. From germline, CDR1 is SNHLY and CDR2 FYNNEI. This CDR3 is 13 amino acids long. This chain's CDR3 is CASSPQGTYEQYF. CDR3 DNA (partial): TGTGCCAGCAGTCCTCAGGGGACGTACGAG. Combining the CDR3 with reference TRBV2 and TRBJ2-7 gives the whole variable domain EPEVTQTPSHQVTQMGQEVILRCVPISNHLYFYWYRQILGQKVEFLVSFYNNEISEKSEIFDDQFSVERPDGSNFTLKIRSTKLEDSAMYFCASSPQGTYEQYFGPGTRLTVT.

About this clone: The CDR3 end lies 3 residues beyond the end of the read and is filled in from the germline J gene. This chain connects TRBV7-2 to TRBJ2-7; 12 bases map to TRBD2. This CDR3 spans 15 amino acids. Germline-derived CDR1 and CDR2 are SGHTA and FQGNSA. Germline trimming cut 5 bases from V and 4 bases from J; bases unmatched to any gene: 6. The chain's CDR3 is CASSGASGRGYEQYF. The covered CDR3 bases are TGTGCCAGCAGCGGCGCTAGCGGGAGGGGATACGAG.

Note on this clone: The sequenced fragment ends 3 residues before the CDR3 boundary, so the rest is inferred from the germline J gene. The chain recombines TRBV2 with TRBJ1-1; possibly TRBD1 for D (6 bases). The germline gives CDR1 SNHLY, CDR2 FYNNEI. V gave up 7 bases and J gave up 5 bases, with 14 bases separating them. There are 13 residues in the CDR3. CDR3 DNA (partial): TGTGCCAGCACCATACAGGGTAATACTGAA. This gives the protein CASTIQGNTE. The entire CDR3 is CASTIQGNTEAFF. The variable domain in full, with the rest retrieved from reference TRBV2 and TRBJ1-1, is EPEVTQTPSHQVTQMGQEVILRCVPISNHLYFYWYRQILGQKVEFLVSFYNNEISEKSEIFDDQFSVERPDGSNFTLKIRSTKLEDSAMYFCASTIQGNTEAFFGQGTRLTVV.

Remarks on this clone: From the germline J gene comes the end of the CDR3, since the read stops 3 residues before it. The rearrangement links TRBV2 to TRBJ1-2; 7 nucleotides match TRBD1. The germline V gene has CDR1 SNHLY and CDR2 FYNNEI. V shed 7 bases, J shed 4 bases, and the junction held 12 bases outside the gene matches. The CDR3 is 15 residues long. The CDR3 DNA, read in part, is TGTGCCAGCACCCTGGGAGGGGGCTTTACCTATGGC. Amino acid sequence: CASTLGGGFTYG. The whole CDR3 region reads CASTLGGGFTYGYTF.

To note about this clone: The CDR3 end falls 3 residues outside the read, so it is completed with the germline J gene. The chain employs TRBV5-6 and TRBJ2-5, with 11 bases that match TRBD2. The CDR3 has 15 amino acids. V was clipped by 1 base and J by 4 bases; unmatched bases: 3. From germline, CDR1 is SGHDT and CDR2 YYEEEE. CDR3 bases read: TGTGCCAGCAGCTTGCTAGCGGGGGGCCGAGAGACC. Translation gives CASSLLAGGRET. The whole CDR3 sequence reads CASSLLAGGRETQYF.

Concerning this clone: The read terminates 3 residues before the CDR3 end, so the remaining end is supplied by the germline J gene. The chain employs TRBV7-9 and TRBJ2-2; no firm D call. Germline CDR1 and CDR2: SEHNR and FQNEAQ (reference sequence). V was pared by 7 bases and J by 0 bases, with 12 bases between. The CDR3 extends over 15 amino acids. The CDR3 DNA, read in part, is TGTGCCAGCAAGGTTACCACCTCGAACACCGGGGAG. It codes for CASKVTTSNTGE. The complete CDR3 reads CASKVTTSNTGELFF.

As for this clone: One junction end disagrees with the germline gene, perhaps due to a read error. The DNA ends 3 residues before the CDR3 does, and the rest of the CDR3 is filled in from the germline J gene. Other DNA variants within this sample encode the same CDR3. The gene calls are TRBV2 and TRBJ1-3; perhaps TRBD1 as D (6 bases). This CDR3 spans 15 amino acids. Germline CDR1 and CDR2: SNHLY and FYNNEI. Incomplete CDR3 DNA: TGTGCCAGCAGTGGACGGGACACTCCTGGAAACACG. Translation: CASSGRDTPGNT. The full CDR3 protein is CASSGRDTPGNTIYF.

Concerning this clone itself: The CDR3 is cut off 3 residues early in the read; its end comes from the germline J gene. This chain links TRBV19 with TRBJ1-2, with 8 bases matching TRBD1. There are 14 residues in the CDR3. Germline CDR1 is LNHDA and CDR2 is SQIVND (reference sequence). This chain's CDR3 is CASSARDRSFSYTF. CDR3 DNA, as far as it was read: TGTGCCAGTAGTGCCCGGGACAGGTCCTTTAGC. The complete variable domain, with remaining parts taken from reference TRBV19 and TRBJ1-2, reads DGGITQSPKYLFRKEGQNVTLSCEQNLNHDAMYWYRQDPGQGLRLIYYSQIVNDFQKGDIAEGYSVSREKKESFPLTVTSAQKNPTAFYLCASSARDRSFSYTFGSGTRLTVV.